This section outlines one TCR beta chain sequence together with its context. Its target is unknown. This entry comes from a study of T cell responses to AZD1222 COVID-19 vaccine. This table comes from immunoSEQ multiplex PCR, and its TCRdb copy is limited to in-frame clones, with some not included. This sample has some 150,000 clones; 93% occur once, and the top ten carry approximately 9%. Germline V gene data show CDR1 as SGHDN and CDR2 as FVKESK. Trimming stripped 0 bases from V and 2 bases from J, with 5 bases between. The CDR3 totals 13 residues. Regarding the study as a whole: White British people made up most donors, females outnumbered males, and clonal diversity was possibly underestimated. Seropositivity was recorded at baseline in only 6 or 7 AZD1222 recipients. The reported proportion of spike-specific TCRs targeting unmutated variant regions was nearly half.

The clonotype comes from an adult in good health. The chain combines TRBV14 with TRBJ2-7; D is undetermined. The specimen comprised peripheral blood, sampled on day 0 of AZD1222 vaccination. This CDR3 is CASSQDRPYEQYF. As DNA, the CDR3 is TGTGCCAGCAGCCAAGATCGGCCCTACGAGCAGTACTTC.